Presented here are 32 T cell receptor beta chains from one specimen sequenced in a study of blood T cell repertoires in COVID-19. Produced via immunoSEQ multiplex PCR; TCRdb's table is partial and in-frame only. The sample includes just under 250,000 clones, more than 75% of them seen just once. Sequenced material: peripheral blood. The receptors come from a woman in her thirties who had recovered from COVID-19.

This clone is medium-sized. The chain is built from TRBV4-3 and TRBJ1-2; weak D call: TRBD1 (5 bases). Per the germline V gene, CDR1 is LGHNA and CDR2 is YSLEER. V shed 1 base and J shed 6 bases, with 15 bases lying between them. The CDR3 covers 15 residues. This chain's CDR3 is CASSQVGGSQDGYTF. The CDR3 region has the DNA TGCGCCAGCAGCCAAGTCGGGGGAAGCCAGGATGGCTACACCTTC.

This chain connects TRBV7-9 to TRBJ2-7, with 14 positions matching TRBD2. Trimming removed 1 base from V and 7 bases from J; junction bases left unmatched: 12. From germline, CDR1 is SEHNR and CDR2 FQNEAQ (reference sequence). The CDR3 loop spans 18 amino acids. CDR3 bases: TGTGCCAGCAGCTTAGAGGTGGGACTAGCGGGGGCATTCTGGGAGCAGTACTTC. Amino acids: CASSLEVGLAGAFWEQYF.

J is TRBJ1-2 and V is TRBV9; possible D gene TRBD1, 5 bases. The CDR3 length is 15 residues. With 0 bases removed from V and 6 bases from J, the gap between germline ends came to 15 bases. Germline V CDR1 and CDR2: SGDLS, YYNGEE. CDR3 region: CASSVGQGITDGYTF. CDR3 DNA: TGTGCCAGCAGCGTAGGGCAGGGTATTACGGATGGCTACACCTTC. Drawing the rest from reference TRBV9 and TRBJ1-2, the complete variable domain is DSGVTQTPKHLITATGQRVTLRCSPRSGDLSVYWYQQSLDQGLQFLIQYYNGEERAKGNILERFSAQQFPDLHSELNLSSLELGDSALYFCASSVGQGITDGYTFGSGTRLTVV.

This chain uses TRBV2 with TRBJ2-2; 9 bases map to TRBD1. The CDR3 sequence is 15 residues long. V dropped 6 bases and J dropped 3; count of bases not matched to a gene: 5. From germline, CDR1 is SNHLY and CDR2 FYNNEI. The CDR3 spells CASSIGDRDTGELFF. CDR3 nucleotides: TGTGCCAGCAGCATAGGGGACAGGGACACCGGGGAGCTGTTTTTT.

The CDR3, as DNA: TGTGCCAGTACGGCTAGAGGAGCTGCAACTAATGAAAAACTGTTTTTT. Residues: CASTARGAATNEKLFF. V is TRBV19 and J is TRBJ1-4; D uncertain. The CDR3 is made up of 16 amino acids. V was pared by 7 bases and J by 0 bases, with 15 bases between. Germline V gene lookup returns CDR1 LNHDA and CDR2 SQIVND (reference sequence).

V is TRBV29-1 and J is TRBJ1-2; D perhaps matches TRBD1 (5 bases). Trimming shortened V by 6 bases and J by 5 bases, and 16 bases separated the two germline ends. Germline V lookup: CDR1 SQVTM, CDR2 ANQGSEA. This CDR3 region has 13 residues. The DNA of the CDR3 is TGCAGCGTCCTTGACCAGGGAAAGTATGGCTACACCTTC. Its protein product is CSVLDQGKYGYTF.

The chain combines TRBV20-1 with TRBJ2-7; no firm D call. V was cut by 6 bases and J by 3 bases, with 9 bases left in between. The V gene's germline CDR1 is DFQATT and CDR2 SNEGSKA (reference sequence). This CDR3 is 11 amino acids long. The CDR3 spells CSAPGGYEQYF. CDR3 DNA sequence: TGCAGTGCCCCCGGCGGCTACGAGCAGTACTTC.

The chain employs TRBV19 and TRBJ2-3; D is possibly TRBD1 (6 bases). Trimming stripped 0 bases from V and 8 bases from J, with 6 bases between. The CDR3 loop spans 12 amino acids. CDR1 and CDR2 (germline): LNHDA, SQIVND (reference sequence). The CDR3 DNA is TGTGCCAGTAGTATAGAAGGGGGTACGCAGTATTTT. Protein sequence: CASSIEGGTQYF. Using reference TRBV19 and TRBJ2-3 for the parts outside the CDR3, the full variable domain is DGGITQSPKYLFRKEGQNVTLSCEQNLNHDAMYWYRQDPGQGLRLIYYSQIVNDFQKGDIAEGYSVSREKKESFPLTVTSAQKNPTAFYLCASSIEGGTQYFGPGTRLTVL.

CDR3 amino acids: CASRPRDRNTNTEAFF. DNA for the CDR3: TGTGCCAGTAGGCCAAGGGACAGAAATACGAACACTGAAGCTTTCTTT. The rearrangement links TRBV19 to TRBJ1-1, with 7 bases lining up with TRBD1. CDR1 is LNHDA, CDR2 SQIVND, per germline (reference sequence). This CDR3 is built from 16 residues. V lost 6 bases to trimming and J lost 1 base; unmatched junction nucleotides: 11.

The chain recombines TRBV12-3 or TRBV12-4 with TRBJ2-7; D not certain. The length of the CDR3 is 12 residues. V was pared by 2 bases and J by 3 bases, with 5 bases between. The CDR3 sequence is CASSLISYEQYF. The CDR3 coding sequence is TGTGCCAGCAGTTTAATTAGCTACGAGCAGTACTTC.

This chain links TRBV4-1 with TRBJ1-2; D is possibly TRBD1 (6 bases). V was cut by 0 bases and J by 8 bases, with 19 bases left in between. The germline V gene has CDR1 MGHRA and CDR2 YSYEKL. This CDR3 spans 16 amino acids. The chain's CDR3 is CASSQDIQGPGSGYTF. The DNA of the CDR3 is TGCGCCAGCAGCCAAGATATTCAGGGGCCCGGATCGGGCTACACCTTC.

V and J are TRBV4-1 and TRBJ2-2; 8 bases are a match to TRBD1. The CDR3 is 15 amino acids. Germline-derived CDR1 and CDR2 are MGHRA and YSYEKL. The V segment lost 4 bases and the J segment 2 bases; nucleotides outside the gene matches: 3. CDR3 in amino acids: CASSPQGANTGELFF. CDR3 nucleotides: TGCGCCAGCAGCCCCCAGGGGGCTAACACCGGGGAGCTGTTTTTT.

The chain carries TRBV5-1 and TRBJ1-6, with unresolved D. The CDR3 totals 15 residues. From germline, CDR1 is SGHRS and CDR2 YFSETQ. The V gene lost 3 bases and the J gene lost 1 base, with 8 bases spanning the gap. The CDR3 nucleotides read TGCGCCAGCAGCTCCGCGGGTTCCTATAATTCACCCCTCCACTTT. It codes for CASSSAGSYNSPLHF.

The chain combines TRBV7-3 with TRBJ2-2, with TRBD1 as a possible D gene (6 bases). Germline V lookup: CDR1 SGHTA, CDR2 FQGTGA. Trimming took off 5 bases at V and 1 base at J, with 8 bases between the two ends. The CDR3 is 14 residues long. CDR3 in amino acids: CASSTTGNTGELFF. The CDR3 nucleotides are TGTGCCAGCAGCACGACAGGGAACACCGGGGAGCTGTTTTTT. Together with reference TRBV7-3 and TRBJ2-2, the CDR3 gives the full variable domain: GAGVSQTPSNKVTEKGKYVELRCDPISGHTALYWYRQSLGQGPEFLIYFQGTGAADDSGLPNDRFFAVRPEGSVSTLKIQRTERGDSAVYLCASSTTGNTGELFFGEGSRLTVL.

V gene TRBV5-3 combines with J gene TRBJ1-2, with 7 bases matching TRBD1. TRBV5-3 is placed among ORFs of uncertain function. V shed 1 base, J shed 2 bases, and the junction held 11 bases outside the gene matches. The CDR3 is 17 residues long. The CDR3 DNA is TGTGCCAGAAGCTTGTTTGTACCGACAGGGCCCAACTATGGCTACACCTTC. Encoded protein: CARSLFVPTGPNYGYTF.

The rearrangement uses TRBV3-1 (or the pseudogene TRBV3-2) and TRBJ2-7; 13 nucleotides agree with TRBD2. The CDR3 has 15 residues. V trimming: 3 bases; J trimming: 6 bases; junction bases outside the gene matches: 5. Germline-derived CDR1 and CDR2 are LGHDT and YNNKEL (reference sequence). The CDR3 reads CASSHLLAGGLEQYF. The CDR3 DNA reads TGTGCCAGCAGCCACTTACTAGCGGGGGGGCTCGAGCAGTACTTC.

J is TRBJ2-7 and V is TRBV13; D gene unclear. Looked up from germline, CDR1 is PRHDT and CDR2 is FYEKMQ (reference sequence). V was shortened by 2 bases and J by 0 bases, with 14 bases between the two germline ends. The CDR3 is made up of 16 amino acids. In DNA, the CDR3 is TGTGCCAGCAGCTTAAGCTCCGCCGATAGCTCCTACGAGCAGTACTTC. Translating gives CASSLSSADSSYEQYF.

The rearrangement joins TRBV7-2 to TRBJ1-5; D remains unclear. The V end was cut by 7 bases, the J end by 7 bases, with 14 bases between. Looked up from germline, CDR1 is SGHTA and CDR2 is FQGNSA. The CDR3 runs 13 residues. The DNA of the CDR3 is TGTGCCAGCACCACTGGGCCCTACCAGCCCCAGCATTTT. This sequence encodes CASTTGPYQPQHF.

The rearrangement links TRBV6-5 to TRBJ1-2, with D tentatively TRBD1 (6 bases). Trimming stripped 2 bases from V and 2 bases from J, with 15 bases between. Germline lookup yields CDR1 MNHEY and CDR2 SVGAGI. This CDR3 comprises 16 residues. The CDR3, as DNA: TGTGCCAGCAGTTACGCGGAACCAGGGGTAAACTATGGCTACACCTTC. It translates to CASSYAEPGVNYGYTF.

J is TRBJ1-1 and V is TRBV3-1 (or the pseudogene TRBV3-2); weak D call: TRBD1 (5 bases). V was pared by 0 bases and J by 10 bases, with 9 bases between. The length of the CDR3 is 12 residues. Germline V lookup: CDR1 LGHDT, CDR2 YNNKEL (reference sequence). CDR3 sequence (DNA): TGTGCCAGCAGCCAAGAAGTGGGGGGAGCTTTCTTT. As protein: CASSQEVGGAFF.

This clone turned up a few times. The chain recombines TRBV4-1 with TRBJ1-2; 7 nucleotides agree with TRBD1. Trimming at V came to 2 bases and at J to 5 bases, leaving 5 bases not matched to a gene. This CDR3 contains 14 residues. Looked up from germline, CDR1 is MGHRA and CDR2 is YSYEKL. This CDR3 is CASSQIQGNYGYTF. CDR3 coding DNA: TGCGCCAGCAGCCAAATACAGGGGAATTATGGCTACACCTTC.

This clone was detected only once. The rearrangement uses TRBV7-3 and TRBJ2-1; D may be TRBD2 (5 bases). Per germline, CDR1 SGHTA and CDR2 FQGTGA. V lost 4 bases to trimming and J lost 3 bases, with 10 bases between them. The CDR3 spans 14 residues. The CDR3 bases are TGTGCCAGCAGCTCAGGACTTGGCTACAATGAGCAGTTCTTC. Translating it yields CASSSGLGYNEQFF.

The V call is TRBV12-3 or TRBV12-4, the J call TRBJ2-7; D ambiguous. The CDR3 runs 13 residues. Deletions cut 3 bases from V and 2 bases from J, with 8 bases between. Written as DNA, the CDR3 is TGTGCCAGCAGTTTCGCAGGTCCCTACGAGCAGTACTTC. Translation gives CASSFAGPYEQYF.

The V call is TRBV7-8, the J call TRBJ2-5; D possibly corresponds to TRBD2 (5 bases). With 5 bases removed from V and 5 bases from J, the gap between germline ends came to 12 bases. The germline CDR1 and CDR2 sequences are SGHVS and FQNEAQ. The length of the CDR3 is 13 residues. In DNA form, the CDR3 reads TGTGCCAGCAGCCGAACCACGGGGGAGACCCAGTACTTC. Its protein product is CASSRTTGETQYF.

In its sample, this clone was seen once. The chain employs TRBV5-1 and TRBJ1-2, with 8 bases lining up with TRBD1. The germline V gene encodes CDR1 SGHRS and CDR2 YFSETQ. With 4 bases clipped from V and 6 bases from J, the junction kept 11 bases outside the gene matches. CDR3 length equals 15 residues. The CDR3 DNA reads TGCGCCAGCAGCCAGCCGGACAGGGCGCCTCATGGCTACACCTTC. It codes for CASSQPDRAPHGYTF.

V usage is TRBV6-5 and J usage is TRBJ2-1; 15 bases are shared with TRBD2. Germline-derived CDR1 and CDR2 are MNHEY and SVGAGI. The CDR3 contains 15 residues. The V segment lost 7 bases and the J segment 6 bases; nucleotides outside the gene matches: 4. CDR3 nucleotide sequence: TGTGCCAGCACAGGACTAGCGGGGGGGGGCAATGAGCAGTTCTTC. Translation gives CASTGLAGGGNEQFF.

This chain uses TRBV11-2 with TRBJ2-5; perhaps TRBD1 as D (6 bases). The CDR3 has 16 amino acids. The ends were cut back, 1 base at V and 2 bases at J, with 14 bases in the middle. The germline CDR1 and CDR2 sequences are SGHAT and FQNNGV. CDR3 sequence reads: CASSLGIGGLQETQYF. The CDR3 DNA follows: TGTGCCAGCAGCTTAGGGATTGGGGGCCTACAAGAGACCCAGTACTTC.

The chain links TRBV12-3 or TRBV12-4 to TRBJ2-3; D is possibly TRBD2 (5 bases). V dropped 2 bases and J dropped 9 bases, with 12 bases sitting between them. This CDR3 has 13 amino acids. CDR3 amino acids: CASSLTEAVTQYF. CDR3 nucleotide sequence: TGTGCCAGCAGTTTAACGGAGGCTGTCACGCAGTATTTT.

J is TRBJ1-2 and V is TRBV29-1; D is possibly TRBD1 (5 bases). Trimming pared 2 bases from V and 6 bases from J, leaving 10 bases between. Germline assignment: CDR1 SQVTM and CDR2 ANQGSEA. The CDR3 is made up of 12 amino acids. The CDR3 DNA reads as TGCAGCGTTGAAACCAGGGTCAATGGCTACACCTTC. Amino acids: CSVETRVNGYTF.

The chain is built from TRBV4-2 and TRBJ1-2; TRBD1 agrees at 7 bases. Losses at the gene ends were 4 bases for V and 4 bases for J; bases not matched to a gene: 9. Germline values: CDR1 LGHNA, CDR2 YNFKEQ. The CDR3 totals 15 residues. The CDR3 loop reads CASSRRRQGSYGYTF. DNA of the CDR3: TGTGCCAGCAGCCGGAGACGACAGGGATCCTATGGCTACACCTTC.

The chain recombines TRBV5-4 with TRBJ2-7; possibly TRBD1 for D (6 bases). V was shortened by 1 base and J by 1 base, with 27 bases between the two germline ends. The length of the CDR3 is 20 residues. Per the germline V gene, CDR1 is SGHNT and CDR2 is YYREEE (reference sequence). The CDR3 DNA reads TGTGCCAGCAGCTTGCTCTACCTACAGGGTTCCAAGTGGGGTTCCTACGAGCAGTACTTC. It is translated as CASSLLYLQGSKWGSYEQYF.

The chain has TRBV2 and TRBJ2-7; 8 bases fit TRBD1. CDR3 size: 13 residues. CDR1 and CDR2 (germline): SNHLY, FYNNEI. The V segment lost 3 bases and the J segment 3 bases; nucleotides outside the gene matches: 1. CDR3 in DNA: TGTGCCAGCAGTGACAGGGGGCACTACGAGCAGTACTTC. Protein product: CASSDRGHYEQYF.